Listed below are T cell receptor beta chains from one sample, sequenced in a study of a mutant IDH1 vaccine in newly diagnosed glioma. The assay was immunoSEQ multiplex PCR, and TCRdb's table has in-frame clones only and misses some. There are over 80,000 clones in the sample; over 85% occur only once, and roughly 0.58% lies in the top ten. This material consisted of PBMCs, taken from a glioma patient treated with radiotherapy, temozolomide or both. These receptors all come from a woman in her forties or fifties with glioma. CDR3s include the opening cysteine and the closing phenylalanine or tryptophan. D genes are given only for firm matches. Some rows mark clone size as missing; the rest say once, few, many or name a class of expanded clone.

j_call: TRBJ2-5; clone_size: NA; v_call: TRBV6-4; d_call: NA; cdr3_aa: CASSDSHIKTQYF; cdr3_nt: TGTGCCAGCAGTGACTCGCACATAAAGACCCAGTACTTC
j_call: TRBJ2-7; clone_size: NA; v_call: TRBV2; d_call: NA; cdr3_aa: CASSAGETYEQYF; cdr3_nt: TGTGCCAGCAGTGCGGGGGAAACCTACGAGCAGTACTTC
j_call: TRBJ2-1; clone_size: NA; v_call: TRBV6-1; d_call: NA; cdr3_aa: CASSEFRGYGEQFF; cdr3_nt: TGTGCCAGCAGTGAATTCCGAGGGTACGGTGAGCAGTTCTTC
j_call: TRBJ2-1; clone_size: NA; v_call: TRBV29-1; d_call: NA; cdr3_aa: CSVLYSYNEQFF; cdr3_nt: TGCAGCGTTTTATACTCCTACAATGAGCAGTTCTTC
j_call: TRBJ1-1; clone_size: few; v_call: TRBV9; d_call: TRBD1; cdr3_aa: CASSSGGKTEAFF; cdr3_nt: TGTGCCAGCAGCTCAGGGGGCAAGACTGAAGCTTTCTTT
j_call: TRBJ2-1; clone_size: NA; v_call: TRBV29-1; d_call: NA; cdr3_aa: CSTRVGSSYNEQFF; cdr3_nt: TGCAGCACCCGCGTCGGCAGCTCCTACAATGAGCAGTTCTTC
j_call: TRBJ2-1; clone_size: NA; v_call: TRBV11-3; d_call: TRBD2; cdr3_aa: CASSSSGSFREQFF; cdr3_nt: TGTGCCAGCAGCAGTAGCGGGAGTTTTAGAGAGCAGTTCTTC
j_call: TRBJ2-7; clone_size: few; v_call: TRBV18; d_call: NA; cdr3_aa: CASSPTDRPSYEQYF; cdr3_nt: TGTGCCAGCTCACCCACCGACAGGCCCTCCTACGAGCAGTACTTC
j_call: TRBJ1-1; clone_size: NA; v_call: TRBV7-8; d_call: NA; cdr3_aa: CASRRETMNTEAFF; cdr3_nt: TGTGCCAGCAGGAGGGAAACCATGAACACTGAAGCTTTCTTT
j_call: TRBJ2-2; clone_size: NA; v_call: TRBV28; d_call: NA; cdr3_aa: CASTTPGQNTGELFF; cdr3_nt: TGTGCCAGCACCACCCCGGGACAGAACACCGGGGAGCTGTTTTTT
j_call: TRBJ1-1; clone_size: once; v_call: TRBV5-1; d_call: NA; cdr3_aa: CASSFQFESTEAFF; cdr3_nt: TGCGCCAGCAGCTTTCAGTTTGAAAGCACTGAAGCTTTCTTT
j_call: TRBJ2-2; clone_size: NA; v_call: TRBV10-1; d_call: NA; cdr3_aa: CASSNNRNTGELFF; cdr3_nt: TGCGCCAGCAGTAACAACAGGAACACCGGGGAGCTGTTTTTT
j_call: TRBJ2-7; clone_size: once; v_call: TRBV4-1; d_call: NA; cdr3_aa: CASSQEGDPPYEQYF; cdr3_nt: TGCGCCAGCAGCCAAGAGGGGGATCCCCCCTACGAGCAGTACTTC
j_call: TRBJ1-4; clone_size: NA; v_call: TRBV9; d_call: NA; cdr3_aa: CASSRQERNEKLFF; cdr3_nt: TGTGCCAGCAGCAGACAGGAACGTAATGAAAAACTGTTTTTT
j_call: TRBJ2-1; clone_size: NA; v_call: TRBV6-5; d_call: TRBD1; cdr3_aa: CASSRRDRGEQFF; cdr3_nt: TGTGCCAGCAGTCGACGGGACAGGGGTGAGCAGTTCTTC
j_call: TRBJ2-6; clone_size: NA; v_call: TRBV9; d_call: TRBD2; cdr3_aa: CASSGLAGVSGANVLTF; cdr3_nt: TGTGCCAGCAGCGGACTAGCGGGCGTTTCTGGGGCCAACGTCCTGACTTTC
j_call: TRBJ2-3; clone_size: NA; v_call: TRBV11-2; d_call: TRBD2; cdr3_aa: CASSLRTSGIQTDTQYF; cdr3_nt: TGTGCCAGCAGCTTGAGGACTAGCGGGATCCAGACAGATACGCAGTATTTT
j_call: TRBJ2-5; clone_size: NA; v_call: TRBV27; d_call: TRBD1; cdr3_aa: CASRPGQGLQTQYF; cdr3_nt: TGTGCCAGCAGGCCGGGACAGGGGTTACAGACCCAGTACTTC
j_call: TRBJ2-7; clone_size: NA; v_call: TRBV5-4; d_call: TRBD1; cdr3_aa: CASSEGQDSYEQYF; cdr3_nt: TGTGCCAGCAGCGAGGGACAGGACTCCTACGAGCAGTACTTC
j_call: TRBJ2-1; clone_size: NA; v_call: TRBV19; d_call: TRBD2; cdr3_aa: CASSLTSGRNEQFF; cdr3_nt: TGTGCCAGTAGTCTGACTAGCGGGCGCAATGAGCAGTTCTTC
j_call: TRBJ2-2; clone_size: NA; v_call: TRBV7-9; d_call: NA; cdr3_aa: CASNQPGTYNTGELFF; cdr3_nt: TGTGCCAGCAACCAACCCGGGACCTACAACACCGGGGAGCTGTTTTTT
j_call: TRBJ1-6; clone_size: NA; v_call: TRBV10-3; d_call: NA; cdr3_aa: CATYRDKESPLHF; cdr3_nt: TGTGCCACTTACCGGGACAAGGAGTCACCCCTCCACTTT
j_call: TRBJ2-1; clone_size: once; v_call: TRBV2; d_call: NA; cdr3_aa: CASSDYYNEQFF; cdr3_nt: TGTGCCAGCAGTGATTACTACAATGAGCAGTTCTTC
j_call: TRBJ1-5; clone_size: few; v_call: TRBV4-1; d_call: NA; cdr3_aa: CASSHPKGQPQHF; cdr3_nt: TGCGCCAGCAGCCATCCAAAGGGGCAGCCCCAGCATTTT
j_call: TRBJ2-7; clone_size: NA; v_call: TRBV4-1; d_call: NA; cdr3_aa: CASSQEENEQYF; cdr3_nt: TGCGCCAGCAGCCAAGAGGAAAACGAGCAGTACTTC
j_call: TRBJ1-2; clone_size: NA; v_call: TRBV7-9; d_call: NA; cdr3_aa: CASSPELNYGYTF; cdr3_nt: TGTGCCAGCAGCCCTGAACTTAACTATGGCTACACCTTC
j_call: TRBJ2-1; clone_size: once; v_call: TRBV2; d_call: NA; cdr3_aa: CASRPDRYNEQFF; cdr3_nt: TGTGCCAGCAGACCCGACAGGTACAATGAGCAGTTCTTC
j_call: TRBJ2-7; clone_size: NA; v_call: TRBV5-4; d_call: NA; cdr3_aa: CASSLYKFGRGRNRNYEQYF; cdr3_nt: TGTGCCAGCAGCTTGTATAAGTTTGGGAGGGGGCGTAATCGCAACTACGAGCAGTACTTC
j_call: TRBJ1-1; clone_size: once; v_call: TRBV28; d_call: NA; cdr3_aa: CASSLAGVVNTEAFF; cdr3_nt: TGTGCCAGCAGTTTGGCGGGGGTGGTGAACACTGAAGCTTTCTTT
j_call: TRBJ2-7; clone_size: NA; v_call: TRBV28; d_call: NA; cdr3_aa: CASSLRDGTYEQYF; cdr3_nt: TGTGCCAGCAGTTTAAGGGACGGAACCTACGAGCAGTACTTC
j_call: TRBJ1-1; clone_size: few; v_call: TRBV6-5; d_call: TRBD1; cdr3_aa: CASSYDAGGFTEAFF; cdr3_nt: TGTGCCAGCAGTTACGACGCAGGGGGTTTTACTGAAGCTTTCTTT
j_call: TRBJ2-3; clone_size: NA; v_call: TRBV14; d_call: NA; cdr3_aa: CASSQDPGTLSTDTQYF; cdr3_nt: TGTGCCAGCAGCCAAGATCCCGGGACCCTCAGCACAGATACGCAGTATTTT
j_call: TRBJ2-1; clone_size: NA; v_call: TRBV2; d_call: NA; cdr3_aa: CASSYTSDEQFF; cdr3_nt: TGTGCCAGCAGCTATACCAGCGATGAGCAGTTCTTC
j_call: TRBJ2-1; clone_size: NA; v_call: TRBV28; d_call: NA; cdr3_aa: CASSFWGEKHNEQFF; cdr3_nt: TGTGCCAGCAGTTTCTGGGGGGAGAAGCACAATGAGCAGTTCTTC
j_call: TRBJ2-1; clone_size: once; v_call: TRBV7-9; d_call: TRBD2; cdr3_aa: CASSLGGLAGVNEQFF; cdr3_nt: TGTGCCAGCAGCTTAGGGGGACTAGCGGGAGTCAATGAGCAGTTCTTC
j_call: TRBJ2-7; clone_size: NA; v_call: TRBV27; d_call: NA; cdr3_aa: CASSTHEHGNLYEQYF; cdr3_nt: TGTGCCAGCAGCACCCACGAGCATGGAAACCTCTACGAGCAGTACTTC
j_call: TRBJ2-7; clone_size: NA; v_call: TRBV5-4; d_call: NA; cdr3_aa: CASSVSPLYEQYF; cdr3_nt: TGTGCCAGCAGCGTCTCCCCCCTGTACGAGCAGTACTTC
j_call: TRBJ2-2; clone_size: NA; v_call: TRBV5-4; d_call: TRBD2; cdr3_aa: CASSFSSGRGDGELFF; cdr3_nt: TGTGCCAGCAGCTTCTCTAGCGGGAGGGGGGACGGGGAGCTGTTTTTT
j_call: TRBJ1-1; clone_size: NA; v_call: TRBV6-4; d_call: NA; cdr3_aa: CASRLEEGGTEAFF; cdr3_nt: TGTGCCAGCCGTCTGGAGGAGGGAGGAACTGAAGCTTTCTTT
j_call: TRBJ2-7; clone_size: NA; v_call: TRBV20-1; d_call: NA; cdr3_aa: CSAGQEEQYF; cdr3_nt: TGCAGTGCTGGGCAGGAGGAGCAGTACTTC
j_call: TRBJ1-1; clone_size: NA; v_call: TRBV15; d_call: NA; cdr3_aa: CATSILGSTEAFF; cdr3_nt: TGTGCCACCAGCATCTTAGGGTCCACTGAAGCTTTCTTT
j_call: TRBJ2-1; clone_size: NA; v_call: TRBV19; d_call: NA; cdr3_aa: CASSYGGIYNEQFF; cdr3_nt: TGTGCCAGTAGTTATGGCGGGATCTACAATGAGCAGTTCTTC
j_call: TRBJ2-7; clone_size: NA; v_call: TRBV19; d_call: NA; cdr3_aa: CASSRRVAGEQYF; cdr3_nt: TGTGCCAGTAGTCGCAGGGTCGCCGGGGAGCAGTACTTC
j_call: TRBJ1-4; clone_size: NA; v_call: TRBV19; d_call: NA; cdr3_aa: CASSMPESFNEKLFF; cdr3_nt: TGTGCCAGTAGTATGCCCGAGTCATTCAATGAAAAACTGTTTTTT
j_call: TRBJ2-3; clone_size: NA; v_call: TRBV5-1; d_call: TRBD1; cdr3_aa: CASREGQGAGLDTQYF; cdr3_nt: TGCGCCAGCAGGGAGGGACAGGGGGCCGGTTTGGATACGCAGTATTTT
j_call: TRBJ2-7; clone_size: NA; v_call: TRBV5-1; d_call: TRBD1; cdr3_aa: CASKGDSSYEQYF; cdr3_nt: TGCGCCAGCAAGGGGGACAGTTCCTACGAGCAGTACTTC
j_call: TRBJ2-7; clone_size: NA; v_call: TRBV6-6; d_call: TRBD1; cdr3_aa: CASSPGQYRSEQYF; cdr3_nt: TGTGCCAGCAGCCCGGGACAGTACAGGTCCGAGCAGTACTTC
j_call: TRBJ1-5; clone_size: NA; v_call: TRBV30; d_call: NA; cdr3_aa: CAWSTGSNQPQHF; cdr3_nt: TGTGCCTGGTCAACAGGGTCCAATCAGCCCCAGCATTTT
j_call: TRBJ1-5; clone_size: NA; v_call: TRBV28; d_call: NA; cdr3_aa: CASSIPAGVNQPQHF; cdr3_nt: TGTGCCAGCAGTATACCGGCAGGGGTGAATCAGCCCCAGCATTTT
j_call: TRBJ2-7; clone_size: NA; v_call: TRBV28; d_call: TRBD1; cdr3_aa: CASSPPTHQQGAKQYF; cdr3_nt: TGTGCCAGCAGTCCCCCAACACATCAACAGGGGGCAAAGCAGTACTTC
j_call: TRBJ2-7; clone_size: NA; v_call: TRBV6-1; d_call: NA; cdr3_aa: CASSGRQPGDEQYF; cdr3_nt: TGTGCCAGCAGTGGTAGGCAGCCCGGGGACGAGCAGTACTTC
j_call: TRBJ2-1; clone_size: once; v_call: TRBV5-6; d_call: TRBD2; cdr3_aa: CASSLGREAYNEQFF; cdr3_nt: TGTGCCAGCAGCTTGGGGCGGGAGGCCTACAATGAGCAGTTCTTC
j_call: TRBJ2-7; clone_size: NA; v_call: TRBV7-2; d_call: NA; cdr3_aa: CASGSGGHYEQYF; cdr3_nt: TGTGCCAGCGGTTCAGGAGGGCACTACGAGCAGTACTTC
j_call: TRBJ1-1; clone_size: NA; v_call: TRBV14; d_call: TRBD1; cdr3_aa: CASSQTGVNTEAFF; cdr3_nt: TGTGCCAGCAGCCAAACAGGGGTGAACACTGAAGCTTTCTTT
j_call: TRBJ2-1; clone_size: NA; v_call: TRBV16; d_call: TRBD1; cdr3_aa: CASSPRTGNYNEQFF; cdr3_nt: TGTGCCAGCAGCCCCCGGACAGGGAACTACAATGAGCAGTTCTTC
j_call: TRBJ2-2; clone_size: NA; v_call: TRBV5-1; d_call: NA; cdr3_aa: CASSYQGSTGELFF; cdr3_nt: TGCGCCAGCAGTTACCAGGGGAGCACCGGGGAGCTGTTTTTT
j_call: TRBJ2-2; clone_size: NA; v_call: TRBV27; d_call: NA; cdr3_aa: CASSLVVGTGELFF; cdr3_nt: TGTGCCAGCAGTTTAGTGGTCGGCACCGGGGAGCTGTTTTTT
j_call: TRBJ1-5; clone_size: NA; v_call: TRBV6-6; d_call: NA; cdr3_aa: CASTDPGQTEQPQHF; cdr3_nt: TGTGCCAGCACCGACCCGGGACAAACCGAACAGCCCCAGCATTTT
j_call: TRBJ1-2; clone_size: NA; v_call: TRBV2; d_call: NA; cdr3_aa: CASTSRGSGYGYTF; cdr3_nt: TGTGCCAGCACCTCGCGAGGGTCTGGCTATGGCTACACCTTC
j_call: TRBJ2-1; clone_size: NA; v_call: TRBV5-1; d_call: NA; cdr3_aa: CASSLVQESYNEQLF; cdr3_nt: TGCGCCAGCAGCTTGGTCCAGGAGTCCTACAATGAGCAGCTCTTC